This TCR beta chain derives from a study of cytotoxic CD8 clonotypes in ibrutinib-treated CLL. The V gene's germline CDR1 is LNHDA and CDR2 SQIVND (reference sequence). The CDR3 length is 15 residues. With V trimmed by 5 bases and J by 7 bases, 9 bases remained unmatched. The protocol was immunoSEQ multiplex PCR, while the TCRdb copy is restricted to in-frame clones and leaves out a portion. Here the sample spans approximately 130,000 clones, around four fifths being singletons. Study conclusions and caveats: Public clonotypes (which were uncommon) either contracted or remained stable on treatment.

As concerns this clone: Its antigen is unidentified.

The J gene is TRBJ1-2, the V gene TRBV19, with 11 bases matching TRBD1. The specimen comprised PBMCs, sampled after 24 months of ibrutinib treatment. The clonotype originates from a human donor with chronic lymphocytic leukemia. CDR3 amino acids: CASSAQDRGQSGYTF. The CDR3 nucleotides are TGTGCCAGTAGTGCTCAGGACAGGGGGCAGTCTGGCTACACCTTC.